This T cell receptor beta chain was captured in a study of cytomegalovirus exposure and HLA in healthy donors (dated by TCRdb to the late 2010s). About the full investigation: According to an earlier analysis of several hundred of the donors, some 180 million T cells yielded over 100 million unique TCR beta sequences and 250 to 350 Gb of sequence data. Genome-wide SNP genotypes for about three fifths of the roughly 670 donors were used in a later genetic analysis, which treated that subset as a discovery cohort. Four or five DR-DQ haplotypes were handled as single units for association and clustering, since linkage in the cohort was strong. The number of typed donors differed by locus: about 629-630 for A, B, C, DRB1 and DQB1; approximately 520 for DQA1; some 610 for DPA1; and about 470 for DPB1. HLA typing included class I and class II loci at four-digit resolution. In the later analysis, no new phenotypic data were used to find candidate immune exposures; instead, reliance was placed on TCR beta sequences and their occurrence across donors. To study patterns of TCR occurrence, a later analysis re-analyzed previously published TCR beta repertoires from just over 650 donors and added high-resolution HLA genotyping. In addition to the first cohort of roughly 700 subjects, a separate validation cohort of some 120 different subjects was used. Alongside the repertoire data, information on donor age, sex, ethnicity and CMV serostatus was compiled. Among the approximately 400 genotyped donors, approximately 76% belonged to the genetic ancestry cluster associated with self-reported Caucasian donors. In an earlier analysis of several hundred of the donors, high-throughput TCR beta sequencing was used to judge whether each TCR beta V gene segment behaved as functional or pseudogenic. Every repertoire in the discovery cohort had been generated on one and the same sequencing platform. To predict cytomegalovirus infection status, the study combined high-throughput TCR immunosequencing, statistical association of individual TCRs with disease status, and machine learning. The aim of the study was to test whether cataloging public T cell receptors could identify signatures of past pathogen exposure. The study profiled the T cell repertoires of some 610 subjects by immunosequencing and related them to cytomegalovirus serostatus. Roughly 300 gigabases of sequencing data and approximately 93 million unique TCR sequences were included in an early release covering about 600 HLA-typed donors. Among a few hundred genotyped donors of the cohort, an average of approximately 250,000 unique TCR beta nucleotide sequences were sequenced per donor, about a sixth of them non-productive. Beyond this particular receptor, the publication reports: The classifier was reported to diagnose cytomegalovirus status with high specificity and sensitivity in both the original cohort and the validation cohort. The cohort was sequenced for TCR beta chains only, and without alpha or paired-chain data the features that could be detected were limited. According to a later genetic analysis, donors in an Asian-associated ancestry cluster had fewer N-insertions in productive TCRs than the roughly 700-donor mean. Assigning TCR associations to individual alleles was difficult when HLA alleles, especially DR and DQ, strongly co-occurred. According to a later analysis, parvovirus B19, influenza, CMV and Epstein-Barr virus appeared linked to several top co-occurrence clusters. Because the 87-base-pair reads could not distinguish some IMGT-functional V segments, including TRBV6-2 and TRBV6-3, those segments were excluded. The sequencing pipeline was judged likely to have produced a cluster of highly shared sequence variants as a technical artifact. A further reported finding was that TCR beta sequences accurately predicted the HLA-A and HLA-B alleles for most subjects in the first cohort. Because counts were too low, around 18 rarely observed V segments, including chromosome 9 orphons, were left out of the earlier analysis of some 600 of the donors. An association between a missense DCLRE1C variant and V-gene and J-gene trimming of TCR beta chains was found in a later genetic analysis and replicated in an independent cohort. In a later analysis, TCR association rates were found to vary across HLA loci, with the most associated TCRs seen for DRB1 alleles and the fewest for HLA-C alleles. Compared with equally common non-associated chains, HLA-associated TCR beta chains in a later analysis were more clonally expanded and had lower generation probabilities. Broadly in line with IMGT annotations, most TCR beta V segments showed up in productive rearrangements about 87% or about 30% of the time in an earlier analysis of under 700 of the donors. Because some donors lacked HLA typing at each locus, the association tests relied only on the typed subset. Immune exposure information for the cohort was limited to CMV serostatus. In the study, 150 to 200 TCR beta chains were listed as associated with cytomegalovirus. A few of the identified cytomegalovirus-associated TCR beta chains were confirmed in vitro to be specific for cytomegalovirus antigens. At a false discovery rate of 0.05, a later analysis linked around 17,000 TCR beta sequences to specific HLA alleles. Most TCR sequences were observed very rarely across donors, whereas some public TCRs were present in many individuals. Sequencing depth was assumed to be roughly uniform across donors in the presence/absence analyses, though that assumption may not hold. Most CMV-associated TCR beta chains appeared to be HLA-restricted in a later analysis, and the HLA associations seemed to be driven largely by CMV exposure. It was suggested by the authors that the approach could potentially be generalized to other disease states and immunological phenotypes. Correlated functional status among segregating V segments might be attributable to linkage disequilibrium, but an unknown experimental factor could not be ruled out.

The CDR3, cysteine through phenylalanine, is 17 amino acids long. Left in the record is the CDR3 DNA by itself, 51 bases read in frame from the first base. As encoded in the germline V gene, CDR1 is MGHRA while CDR2 is YSYEKL. After removal of 0 bases from V and 4 bases from J, the junction retains 7 bases not matched to a gene. A remark on this clone: No cognate antigen has been identified for it. Within one base of it there is no much larger clone, and no base qualities were kept.

The cohort comprised fewer than 750 healthy bone marrow donors. Cohort members were all nominally healthy when sampled, although unrecorded immune exposures were likely present. The donor tested CMV seronegative, placing the donor among the 350 or so seronegative members of the cohort. A peripheral blood sample was collected from each donor, and TCR beta sequencing was performed on peripheral blood mononuclear cells. The Qiagen DNeasy Blood Extraction Kit was used to extract genomic DNA from the blood cell samples. The library relied on the immunoSEQ multiplex PCR assay. For the multiplex PCR, a mixture combining 60 forward primers for TCR Vbeta segments and 13 reverse primers for TCR Jbeta segments was used. Amplification of the CDR3 region of rearranged TCR beta genes was performed with a multiplex PCR assay on genomic DNA. Amplified TCR beta libraries were sequenced as 87-base-pair reads on the Illumina HiSeq System. Per the source publication's procedure: In a later analysis, 77 million or so unique TCR beta chains were counted across the roughly 610 repertoires, and roughly 10 million of these chains were shared by at least two donors. To remove PCR and sequencing errors, raw reads were error-corrected and collapsed into unique sequences using a nearest-neighbor algorithm that merged closely related sequences. CDR3 sequences were aligned to IMGT reference sequences to assign V, D and J gene segments. For a sequence to be retained, a match of at least six nucleotides to both a V gene segment and a J gene segment was required. Rearrangements were called productive when the CDR3 lacked stop codons and stayed in frame with V and J; all others were non-productive. CDR3 was defined by IMGT convention, running from the second conserved V-encoded cysteine to the conserved J-encoded phenylalanine. The earlier analysis of some 540 of the donors excluded any sequence lacking an unambiguous match to a single V gene segment. An earlier analysis of approximately 590 of the donors classified V segments as functional when productive rearrangements were above 56.7% and as segregating when the standard deviation between donors was above 5%. A statistical classification framework was developed to diagnose cytomegalovirus status using the catalog of TCR beta chain sequences. In a later analysis, V and J genes were assigned by comparing TCR nucleotide sequences against IMGT/GENE-DB human TR gene sequences. A later analysis assigned CDR3 sequences and most-parsimonious VDJ recombination scenarios with the TCRdist pipeline. A later analysis defined each TCR beta chain by its CDR3 amino acid sequence plus V-gene family, and excluded reads lacking a unique V-gene family. As a way to deal with suspected cross-contamination and a sequencing artifact, a later analysis dropped 450 to 600 nucleotide sequences that were highly shared and had low generation probability. For each public chain, a later analysis derived a clonal expansion index from normalized ranks of inferred template counts within each repertoire. In a later analysis, generation probabilities were computed using a VDJ recombination model fitted to out-of-frame rearrangements, and the results were checked against IGoR. Hypergeometric tests were used in a later analysis to score TCR-TCR, TCR-HLA and TCR-CMV co-occurrence, with a repertoire-size bias correction applied to the TCR pairs. False discovery rates were estimated in a later analysis by permuting HLA or CMV assignments 20 times. In a later analysis, co-occurring TCRs were grouped using DBSCAN, with TCRdist sequence similarity added in when clustering inside HLA-allele-positive subsets. Repertoires with fewer than 30,000 or more than 120,000 public chains were left out of co-occurrence clustering, as were five repertoires with anomalous nucleotide sharing. TCRdb holds this immuneACCESS table with in-frame rearrangements only. Some clones are missing; in checked studies, unresolved V genes explain under half, and the rest has no known cause. The V and J calls and clone size come from that table; D and trimming were worked out from the DNA. The sample yields 160,000 or so clones; around 82% were counted once. The top ten clones comprise approximately 0.98% of the sample.

This chain is built from TRBV4-1 and TRBJ2-3; TRBD2 fits 10 bases in the junction. The TCR was taken from a man younger than 40 in good health and CMV-seronegative. The sequencing input was PBMCs. In nucleotide form, the sequence is TGCGCCAGCAGCCAAGATCGTCTAGCGGGAGCGTCAGATACGCAGTATTTT. It is translated as CASSQDRLAGASDTQYF.